The rows below give T cell receptor beta chains drawn from one sample of a study of T cell responses to AZD1222 COVID-19 vaccine. Sequencing was performed with immunoSEQ multiplex PCR; in TCRdb, only in-frame clones are kept and a portion is missing. The sample has over 95,000 clones, nearly 90% seen once; the top ten hold 2.5% to 3%. This sample comprised peripheral blood, obtained on day 0 of AZD1222 vaccination. Receptor source: an adult in good health. Both conserved end residues are part of each CDR3. D genes are given only for firm matches. The size field is filled for only some rows; it gives once, few, many or a size class.

V gene	J gene	D gene	clone size	CDR3 protein
TRBV6-4	TRBJ2-2	.	.	CASSLDRYTGELFF
TRBV18	TRBJ2-2	.	few	CASSPRRVTGQSSTGELFF
TRBV7-9	TRBJ2-1	TRBD2	once	CASSDSGVAGGYNEQFF
TRBV29-1	TRBJ1-2	.	.	CSATMDSSYGYTF
TRBV7-2	TRBJ1-1	.	.	CASVLRVLNTEAFF
TRBV7-9	TRBJ2-5	.	.	CASSRIGRDVTQYF
TRBV7-2	TRBJ1-6	.	.	CASSLEQNSPLHF
TRBV5-5	TRBJ1-3	TRBD1	.	CASSLAPRQGAGNTIYF
TRBV5-1	TRBJ1-2	TRBD1	.	CASSLGQGSGYTF
TRBV29-1	TRBJ1-1	.	.	CSVKTGDTEAFF
TRBV18	TRBJ2-1	TRBD1	.	CASSPRSPAGGAEQFF
TRBV7-9	TRBJ2-5	.	.	CASSPRDLPETQYF
TRBV7-3	TRBJ2-3	.	.	CASSNIGGGTDTQYF
TRBV9	TRBJ2-1	.	.	CASSVGATSNEQFF
TRBV7-2	TRBJ2-3	.	once	CASSLAGGTDTQYF
TRBV4-1	TRBJ2-3	.	.	CASSQHPGVGSTDTQYF
TRBV12-3/TRBV12-4	TRBJ1-6	.	few	CASSLARSSPLHF
TRBV9	TRBJ2-7	TRBD2	.	CASSVGVAGGQYEQYF
TRBV9	TRBJ1-1	.	.	CASSGPTGEAFF
TRBV2	TRBJ2-5	TRBD1	.	CATSTGGPRETQYF
TRBV11-3	TRBJ2-5	.	.	CASSLGTEETQYF
TRBV6-5	TRBJ1-2	.	.	CASTGGWGPRGGYTF
TRBV6-6	TRBJ2-3	TRBD1	.	CASSVDRGPDTQYF
TRBV19	TRBJ2-7	.	.	CASSDRTTTYEQYF
TRBV7-3	TRBJ2-1	TRBD2	once	CASSLLAGGVNEQFF
TRBV5-4	TRBJ2-7	.	.	CASSSTKDSGEQYF
TRBV28	TRBJ1-5	.	.	CASSWVGNQPQHF
TRBV6-2/TRBV6-3	TRBJ2-1	.	medium-sized	CASSSSSAHNEQFF
TRBV7-2	TRBJ1-3	.	few	CASSLVSAGNTIYF
TRBV9	TRBJ2-5	.	.	CASSVEWGLGETQYF
TRBV2	TRBJ2-7	TRBD1	.	CASSRQGLRSYEQYF
TRBV15	TRBJ1-1	.	.	CATSRDPGVGAFF
TRBV4-1	TRBJ2-3	.	few	CASSQRGEDTQYF
TRBV3-1/TRBV3-2	TRBJ1-3	.	.	CASSLGGVGNTIYF
TRBV9	TRBJ2-7	.	.	CASSVEGRTYEQYF
TRBV7-8	TRBJ1-6	TRBD1	.	CASSMGQGAGSLHF
TRBV19	TRBJ2-3	TRBD2	.	CASSRSGAFGSTQYF